The 17 T cell receptor beta chains below all came from one sample that was sequenced in a study of T cells in localized non-small cell lung cancer. Libraries were prepared by immunoSEQ multiplex PCR; TCRdb keeps only in-frame clonotypes and omits some of them. The sample has about 40,000 clones, approximately 83% seen once. The sample in question was peripheral blood, obtained before any cancer treatment. The origin of the receptors is a man aged 40 to 69 with stage I lung adenocarcinoma.

V gene TRBV13 combines with J gene TRBJ2-7; no definite D call. The CDR3 has 12 residues. V shed 5 bases and J shed 2 bases, with 7 bases lying between them. Germline V gene lookup returns CDR1 PRHDT and CDR2 FYEKMQ (reference sequence). The CDR3 DNA reads TGTGCCAGCAGCACACTCCCCTACGAGCAGTACTTC. Encoded protein: CASSTLPYEQYF.

The chain is built from TRBV12-5 and TRBJ1-5, with 7 bases lining up with TRBD1. The CDR3 runs to 11 residues. Trimming took 5 bases from V and 13 from J; bases not matched to a gene: 5. CDR1 and CDR2 from the germline V gene are LGHNT and FRNRAP. The CDR3 DNA follows: TGTGCTAGTGGTCATGGACAGGTTCAGCATTTT. Translated: CASGHGQVQHF. The full variable domain, in which reference TRBV12-5 and TRBJ1-5 provide the parts outside the CDR3, is DARVTQTPRHKVTEMGQEVTMRCQPILGHNTVFWYRQTMMQGLELLAYFRNRAPLDDSGMPKDRFSAEMPDATLATLKIQPSEPRDSAVYFCASGHGQVQHFGDGTRLSIL.

The CDR3 loop is CASSLAPQGDYEQYF. The CDR3 DNA follows: TGCGCCAGCAGCTTGGCCCCCCAGGGAGACTACGAGCAGTACTTC. V is TRBV5-1 and J is TRBJ2-7; either TRBD1 or TRBD2 may fit D (5 bases each). The CDR3 has 15 amino acids. The V end was cut by 0 bases, the J end by 3 bases, with 13 bases between. CDR1 and CDR2 (germline): SGHRS, YFSETQ.

This chain joins TRBV6-4 and TRBJ2-1; the D is unclear. The germline CDR1 and CDR2 sequences are MRHNA and SNTAGT. CDR3 length equals 14 residues. Trimming took off 10 bases at V and 2 bases at J, with 15 bases between the two ends. The CDR3 sequence: CATSDRAPYNEQFF. The CDR3 DNA sequence: TGTGCCACCTCGGACCGCGCCCCCTACAATGAGCAGTTCTTC.

The V gene is TRBV4-3, the J gene TRBJ2-7; 9 nucleotides agree with TRBD1. J gave up 3 bases and V 3 bases, and 3 bases lay outside the gene matches. The CDR3 length is 14 residues. Germline-derived CDR1 and CDR2 are LGHNA and YSLEER. The CDR3 loop is CASSHRTGDYEQYF. In DNA form, the CDR3 reads TGCGCCAGCAGCCACAGGACAGGGGACTACGAGCAGTACTTC.

CDR3 DNA sequence: TGTGCCAGCAGGGGTCGACAGGGGGCAGCCTACAATGAGCAGTTCTTC. Amino acids: CASRGRQGAAYNEQFF. V and J are TRBV28 and TRBJ2-1; 10 nucleotides match TRBD1. The germline gives CDR1 MDHEN, CDR2 SYDVKM. The CDR3 is 16 amino acids. Trimming cost V 6 bases and J 2 bases; bases outside gene matches: 7.

The V call is TRBV10-3, the J call TRBJ2-1, with TRBD2 identical over 7 bases. Germline V lookup: CDR1 ENHRY, CDR2 SYGVKD. This CDR3 contains 14 residues. V gave up 8 bases and J gave up 5 bases; unmatched junction bases: 9. The CDR3 protein is CAILGAGADNEQFF. CDR3 sequence (DNA): TGTGCCATCCTTGGGGCGGGAGCGGACAATGAGCAGTTCTTC.

CDR3 protein: CASSQDWAREYNEQFF. The CDR3 nucleotides are TGCGCCAGCAGCCAAGACTGGGCCAGGGAATACAATGAGCAGTTCTTC. The rearrangement uses TRBV4-3 and TRBJ2-1; weak D call: TRBD1 (5 bases). Looked up from germline, CDR1 is LGHNA and CDR2 is YSLEER. The length of the CDR3 is 16 residues. Trimming shortened V by 0 bases and J by 4 bases, and 13 bases separated the two germline ends.

The rearrangement links TRBV9 to TRBJ2-5; 12 positions match TRBD1. V lost 10 bases to trimming and J lost 5 bases; unmatched junction nucleotides: 12. CDR1 and CDR2 from the germline V gene are SGDLS and YYNGEE. CDR3 length: 15 amino acids. The CDR3, as DNA: TGTGCCCCTCCGGGACAGGGGGCTCCGGGTGAGACCCAGTACTTC. Translation gives CAPPGQGAPGETQYF.

The rearrangement uses TRBV7-3 and TRBJ2-5; TRBD2 agrees at 10 bases. V dropped 5 bases and J dropped 5; count of bases not matched to a gene: 8. The germline V gene has CDR1 SGHTA and CDR2 FQGTGA. The CDR3 length is 15 residues. The CDR3 reads CASSISSGSGETQYF. CDR3 sequence (DNA): TGTGCCAGCAGCATATCTAGCGGGAGTGGGGAGACCCAGTACTTC.

This rearrangement joins TRBV27 to TRBJ2-3, with D possibly being TRBD2 (8 bases). The CDR3 runs 19 residues. Germline loops: CDR1 MNHEY, CDR2 SMNVEV (reference sequence). Trimming cost V 5 bases and J 2 bases, with 26 bases left between them. The CDR3 loop reads CASSMGTVLAVLPTDTQYF. CDR3 DNA: TGTGCCAGCAGTATGGGGACAGTACTAGCGGTTCTCCCCACAGATACGCAGTATTTT.

The genes are TRBV19 and TRBJ2-1; 10 bases align to TRBD2. Looked up from germline, CDR1 is LNHDA and CDR2 is SQIVND (reference sequence). V lost 4 bases, J lost 1 base, and 7 bases stayed unmatched. This CDR3 contains 17 residues. The CDR3 DNA follows: TGTGCCAGTAGTACCGGGACTAGCGTCTATTCCTACAATGAGCAGTTCTTC. Encoded protein: CASSTGTSVYSYNEQFF.

The V call is TRBV11-2, the J call TRBJ2-5; D gene unclear. The germline CDR1 and CDR2 sequences are SGHAT and FQNNGV. The CDR3 length is 15 residues. With 0 bases removed from V and 4 bases from J, the gap between germline ends came to 12 bases. CDR3 DNA sequence: TGTGCCAGCAGCTTAGATGGTAGCCCACTAGAGACCCAGTACTTC. Its protein is CASSLDGSPLETQYF.

A few counts support this clone. The J gene is TRBJ1-1, the V gene TRBV29-1; D possibly corresponds to TRBD1 (5 bases). Trimming removed 5 bases at V and 0 bases at J, with 7 bases between. The CDR3 covers 12 residues. Germline values: CDR1 SQVTM, CDR2 ANQGSEA. Written as DNA, the CDR3 is TGCAGCGTTTCAGGGCTGAACACTGAAGCTTTCTTT. It specifies CSVSGLNTEAFF.

This clone was seen a few times. The chain links TRBV6-1 to TRBJ2-1; 8 bases map to TRBD1. There are 15 residues in the CDR3. V was pared by 5 bases and J by 3 bases, with 6 bases of the junction left unmatched. The V gene's germline CDR1 is MNHNS and CDR2 SASEGT. Here the CDR3 DNA reads TGTGCCAGCAGTCTCGACAGGGGCGGCTACAATGAGCAGTTCTTC. It translates to CASSLDRGGYNEQFF.

The chain is built from TRBV19 and TRBJ2-5, with a weak D call TRBD2 (5 bases). The CDR3 consists of 16 residues. V lost 5 bases to trimming and J lost 2 bases, with 18 bases between them. Germline CDR1 reads LNHDA; CDR2 reads SQIVND (reference sequence). The CDR3 region has the DNA TGTGCCAGTAGTCCGTACCCGGGATTCCCACAAGAGACCCAGTACTTC. Protein product: CASSPYPGFPQETQYF. The variable domain in full, with the rest retrieved from reference TRBV19 and TRBJ2-5, is DGGITQSPKYLFRKEGQNVTLSCEQNLNHDAMYWYRQDPGQGLRLIYYSQIVNDFQKGDIAEGYSVSREKKESFPLTVTSAQKNPTAFYLCASSPYPGFPQETQYFGPGTRLLVL.

The J gene is TRBJ2-7, the V gene TRBV7-2, with 8 bases matching TRBD1. This CDR3 region has 16 residues. Trimming at V came to 5 bases and at J to 0 bases, leaving 9 bases not matched to a gene. The germline gives CDR1 SGHTA, CDR2 FQGNSA. The chain's CDR3 is CASSLQGALSSYEQYF. Written as DNA, the CDR3 is TGTGCCAGCAGCCTCCAGGGGGCGCTAAGCTCCTACGAGCAGTACTTC.